These 3 T cell receptor beta chains were all obtained from the same sample, sequenced in a study of T cells in localized non-small cell lung cancer. The table came from immunoSEQ multiplex PCR; TCRdb's copy has only in-frame clones and leaves some out. This table holds fewer than 50,000 clones, around 86% found once. Here the sequenced sample was peripheral blood mononuclear cells, taken before any cancer treatment. These receptors all stem from a male donor at least 60 years old with stage II lung adenocarcinoma.

V and J are TRBV6-1 and TRBJ2-1; a possible D gene is TRBD2 (7 bases). In germline, CDR1 is MNHNS, CDR2 SASEGT. Trimming stripped 11 bases from V and 8 bases from J, with 22 bases between. The CDR3 totals 14 residues. This CDR3 reads CAGSRGQGRDEQFF. The CDR3 nucleotides read TGTGCCGGCTCCCGAGGGCAGGGGAGGGATGAGCAGTTCTTC.

The chain recombines TRBV18 with TRBJ1-2, with D possibly being TRBD1 (5 bases). The ends were cut back, 3 bases at V and 0 bases at J, with 11 bases in the middle. Per germline, CDR1 KGHSH and CDR2 LQKENI. This CDR3 region has 15 residues. The CDR3 spells CASSPTRGTNYGYTF. The CDR3 DNA reads as TGTGCCAGCTCACCCACGAGGGGAACTAACTATGGCTACACCTTC.

The chain couples TRBV6-1 to TRBJ1-3; TRBD1 aligns across 8 bases. Germline trimming cut 5 bases from V and 3 bases from J; bases unmatched to any gene: 3. The length of the CDR3 is 14 residues. Germline V lookup: CDR1 MNHNS, CDR2 SASEGT. The CDR3 sequence is CASSPDRGGNTIYF. The CDR3 region has the DNA TGTGCCAGCAGTCCCGACAGGGGTGGAAACACCATATATTTT.